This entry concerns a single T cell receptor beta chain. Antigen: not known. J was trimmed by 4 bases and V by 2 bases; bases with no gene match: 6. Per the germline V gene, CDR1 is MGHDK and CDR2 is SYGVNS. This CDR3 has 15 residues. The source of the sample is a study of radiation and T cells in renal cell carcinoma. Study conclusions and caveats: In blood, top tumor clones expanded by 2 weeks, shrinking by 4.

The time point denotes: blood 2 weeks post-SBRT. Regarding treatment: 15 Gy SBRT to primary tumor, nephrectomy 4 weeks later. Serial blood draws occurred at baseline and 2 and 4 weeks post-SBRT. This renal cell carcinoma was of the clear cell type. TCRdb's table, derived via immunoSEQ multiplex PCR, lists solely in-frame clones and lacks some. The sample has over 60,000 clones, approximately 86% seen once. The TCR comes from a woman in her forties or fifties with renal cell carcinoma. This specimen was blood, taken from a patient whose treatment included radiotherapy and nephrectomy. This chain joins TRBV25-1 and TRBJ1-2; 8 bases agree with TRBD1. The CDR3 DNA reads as TGTGCCAGCAGTGAAGAGGCCAGGGGGCTCTATGGCTACACCTTC. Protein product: CASSEEARGLYGYTF.